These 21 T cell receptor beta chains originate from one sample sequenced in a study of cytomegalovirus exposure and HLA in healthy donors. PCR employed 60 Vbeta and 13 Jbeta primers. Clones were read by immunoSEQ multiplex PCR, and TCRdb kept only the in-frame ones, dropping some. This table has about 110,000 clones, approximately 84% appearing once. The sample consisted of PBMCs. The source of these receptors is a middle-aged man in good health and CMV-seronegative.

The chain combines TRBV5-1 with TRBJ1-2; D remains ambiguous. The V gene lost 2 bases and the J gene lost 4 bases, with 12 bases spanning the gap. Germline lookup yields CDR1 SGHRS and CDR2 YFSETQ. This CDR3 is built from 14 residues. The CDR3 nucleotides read TGCGCCAGCAGCTTCGGCTACTCGGGCTATGGCTACACCTTC. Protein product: CASSFGYSGYGYTF.

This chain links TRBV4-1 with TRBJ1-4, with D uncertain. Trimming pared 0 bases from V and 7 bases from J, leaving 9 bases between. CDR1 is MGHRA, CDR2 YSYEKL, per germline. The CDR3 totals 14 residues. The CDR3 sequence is CASSQDTGREKLFF. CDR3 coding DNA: TGCGCCAGCAGCCAAGACACTGGGCGTGAAAAACTGTTTTTT.

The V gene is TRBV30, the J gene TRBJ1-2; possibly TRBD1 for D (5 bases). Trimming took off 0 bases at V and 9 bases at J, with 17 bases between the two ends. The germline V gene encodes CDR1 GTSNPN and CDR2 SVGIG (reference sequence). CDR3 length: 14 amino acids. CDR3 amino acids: CAWSVPGTSRSYTF. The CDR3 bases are TGTGCCTGGAGTGTACCCGGGACTTCTCGGAGCTACACCTTC.

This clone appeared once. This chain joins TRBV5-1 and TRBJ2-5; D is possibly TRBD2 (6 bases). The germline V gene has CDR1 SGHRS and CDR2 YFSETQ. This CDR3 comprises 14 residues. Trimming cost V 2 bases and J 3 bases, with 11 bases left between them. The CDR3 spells CASSFLRGEETQYF. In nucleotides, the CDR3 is TGCGCCAGCAGCTTCCTTCGCGGGGAAGAGACCCAGTACTTC.

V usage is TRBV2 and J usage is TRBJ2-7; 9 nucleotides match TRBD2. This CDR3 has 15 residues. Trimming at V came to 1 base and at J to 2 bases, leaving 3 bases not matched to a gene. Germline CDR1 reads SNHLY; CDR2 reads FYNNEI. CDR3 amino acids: CASSEEAGGPYEQYF. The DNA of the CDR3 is TGTGCCAGCAGTGAAGAAGCGGGGGGCCCCTACGAGCAGTACTTC.

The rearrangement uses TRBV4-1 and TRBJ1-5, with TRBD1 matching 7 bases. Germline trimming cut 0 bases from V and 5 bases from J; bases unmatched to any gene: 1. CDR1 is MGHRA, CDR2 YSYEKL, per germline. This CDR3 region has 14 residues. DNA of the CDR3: TGCGCCAGCAGCCAAGAAGGGGGCGATCAGCCCCAGCATTTT. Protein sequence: CASSQEGGDQPQHF.

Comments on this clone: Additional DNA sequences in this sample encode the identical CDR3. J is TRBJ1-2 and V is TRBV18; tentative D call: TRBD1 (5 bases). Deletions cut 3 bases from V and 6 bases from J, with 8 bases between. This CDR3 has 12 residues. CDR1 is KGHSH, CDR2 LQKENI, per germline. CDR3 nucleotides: TGTGCCAGCTCACCGCTAGGGGATGGCTACACCTTC. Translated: CASSPLGDGYTF.

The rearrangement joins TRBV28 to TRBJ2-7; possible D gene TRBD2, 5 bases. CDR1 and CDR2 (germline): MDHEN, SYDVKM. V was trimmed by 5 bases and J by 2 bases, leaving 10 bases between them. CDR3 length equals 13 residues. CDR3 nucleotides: TGTGCCAGCAGTAAGAGGGTCCCCTACGAGCAGTACTTC. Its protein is CASSKRVPYEQYF.

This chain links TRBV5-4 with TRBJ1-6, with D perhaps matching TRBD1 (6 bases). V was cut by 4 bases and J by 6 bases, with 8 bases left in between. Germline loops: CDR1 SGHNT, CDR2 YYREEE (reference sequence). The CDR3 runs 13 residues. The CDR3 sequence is CASSPDSNSPLHF. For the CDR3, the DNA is TGTGCCAGCAGCCCGGACAGTAATTCACCCCTCCACTTT.

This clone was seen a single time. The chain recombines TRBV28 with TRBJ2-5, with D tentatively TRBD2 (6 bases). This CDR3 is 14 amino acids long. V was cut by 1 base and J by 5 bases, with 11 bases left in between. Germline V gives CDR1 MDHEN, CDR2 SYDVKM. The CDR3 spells CASSLSGLQETQYF. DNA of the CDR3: TGTGCCAGCAGTTTATCAGGACTACAGGAGACCCAGTACTTC.

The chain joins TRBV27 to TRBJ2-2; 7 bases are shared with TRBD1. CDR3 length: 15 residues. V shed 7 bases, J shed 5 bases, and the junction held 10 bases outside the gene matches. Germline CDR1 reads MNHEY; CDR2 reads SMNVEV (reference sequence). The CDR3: CASTPRGLETGELFF. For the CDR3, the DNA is TGTGCCAGCACCCCGAGGGGGCTCGAAACCGGGGAGCTGTTTTTT.

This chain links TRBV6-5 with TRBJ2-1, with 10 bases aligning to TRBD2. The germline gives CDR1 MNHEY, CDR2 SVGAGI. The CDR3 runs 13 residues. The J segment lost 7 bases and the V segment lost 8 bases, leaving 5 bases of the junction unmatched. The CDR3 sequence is CASGVAGGNEQFF. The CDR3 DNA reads TGTGCCAGCGGTGTAGCGGGGGGTAATGAGCAGTTCTTC.

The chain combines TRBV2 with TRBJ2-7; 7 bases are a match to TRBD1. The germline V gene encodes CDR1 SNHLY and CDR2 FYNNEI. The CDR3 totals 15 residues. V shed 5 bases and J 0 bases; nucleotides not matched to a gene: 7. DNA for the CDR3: TGTGCCAGCAGTTACAGGGGCCATAGCTCCTACGAGCAGTACTTC. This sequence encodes CASSYRGHSSYEQYF.

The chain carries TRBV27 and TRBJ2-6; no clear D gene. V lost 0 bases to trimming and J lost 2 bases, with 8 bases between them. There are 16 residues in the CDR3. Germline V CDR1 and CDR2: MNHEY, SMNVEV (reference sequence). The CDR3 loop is CASSLSVSAGANVLTF. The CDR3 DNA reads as TGTGCCAGCAGTTTATCCGTGAGTGCTGGGGCCAACGTCCTGACTTTC.

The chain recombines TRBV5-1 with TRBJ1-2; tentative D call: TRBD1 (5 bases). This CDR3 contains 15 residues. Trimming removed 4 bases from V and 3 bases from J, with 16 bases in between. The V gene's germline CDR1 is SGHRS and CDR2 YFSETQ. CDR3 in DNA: TGCGCCAGCAGCCTGGTCCCGGGACTGGACTATGGCTACACCTTC. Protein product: CASSLVPGLDYGYTF.

CDR3 protein: CSVKPGGLGTEAFF. Here the CDR3 DNA reads TGCAGCGTCAAACCCGGGGGGCTGGGGACTGAAGCTTTCTTT. V gene TRBV29-1 combines with J gene TRBJ1-1; D perhaps matches TRBD1 (6 bases). This CDR3 has 14 amino acids. Germline-derived CDR1 and CDR2 are SQVTM and ANQGSEA. The V and J ends lost 6 bases and 5 bases respectively, with 19 bases between them.

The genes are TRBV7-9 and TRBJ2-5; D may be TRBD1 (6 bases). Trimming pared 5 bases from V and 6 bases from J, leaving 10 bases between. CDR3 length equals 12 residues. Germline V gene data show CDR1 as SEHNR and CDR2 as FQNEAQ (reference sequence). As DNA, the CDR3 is TGTGCCAGCAGCCCACAGGGTCAGACCCAGTACTTC. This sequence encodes CASSPQGQTQYF. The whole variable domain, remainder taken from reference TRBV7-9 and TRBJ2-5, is DTGVSQNPRHKITKRGQNVTFRCDPISEHNRLYWYRQTLGQGPEFLTYFQNEAQLEKSRLLSDRFSAERPKGSFSTLEIQRTEQGDSAMYLCASSPQGQTQYFGPGTRLLVL.

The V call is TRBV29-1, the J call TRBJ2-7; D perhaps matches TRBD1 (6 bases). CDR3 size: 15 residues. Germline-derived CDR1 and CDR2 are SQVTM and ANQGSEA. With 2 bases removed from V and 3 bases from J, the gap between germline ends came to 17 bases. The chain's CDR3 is CSVETWTRGGYEQYF. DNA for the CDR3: TGCAGCGTTGAAACCTGGACAAGAGGGGGCTACGAGCAGTACTTC.

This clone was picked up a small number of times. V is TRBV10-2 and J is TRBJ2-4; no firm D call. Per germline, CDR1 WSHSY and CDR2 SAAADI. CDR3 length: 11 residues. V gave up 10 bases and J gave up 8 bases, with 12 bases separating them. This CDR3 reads CATRSMDIQYF. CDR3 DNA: TGCGCCACCCGGTCGATGGACATTCAGTACTTC.

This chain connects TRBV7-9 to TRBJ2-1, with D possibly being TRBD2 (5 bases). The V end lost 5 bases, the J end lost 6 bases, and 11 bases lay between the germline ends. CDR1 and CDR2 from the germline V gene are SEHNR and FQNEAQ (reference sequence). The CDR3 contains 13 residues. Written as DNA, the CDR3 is TGTGCCAGCAGCAGCCTAGCCCCCAATGAGCAGTTCTTC. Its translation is CASSSLAPNEQFF.

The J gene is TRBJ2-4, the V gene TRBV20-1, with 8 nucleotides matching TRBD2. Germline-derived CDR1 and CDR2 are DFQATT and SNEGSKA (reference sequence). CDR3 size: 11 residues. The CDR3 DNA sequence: TGCTCCAACTCCGGGGGGGACATTCAGTACTTC. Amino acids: CSNSGGDIQYF.